This T cell receptor (beta chain) was documented in a study of monozygotic twins with inflammatory bowel disease (dated by TCRdb to about 2019). Study-wide context: The full study comprised about 28 monozygotic twin pairs: nine German pairs (four IBD-concordant, five IBD-discordant) and 19 IBD-discordant Danish pairs. Within discordant pairs, disease-associated traits were sought mainly by comparing IBD patients with their genetically identical healthy co-twins. Each individual had, on average, about 151 000 unique TCRalpha sequences and 181 000 unique TCRbeta sequences available for analysis. The investigation overall reported the following: Background noise and inter-individual variability may have been introduced into the repertoires by the differing immunosuppressive treatments among patients. Fewer clonotypes were shared with other individuals by IBD patients than by healthy twins, most markedly in patients showing signs of disease activity. IBD patients had lower TCRbeta repertoire diversity, measured by the inverse Simpson index, than their healthy co-twins. The analysis was unable to tell apart different T cell subtypes. Repertoire similarity did not differ between concordant and discordant twins, which could be due to limited statistical power. The results gave no support for a single strong signal or clonotype linked to IBD.

From each donor, an approximately 2.3 ml peripheral blood sample was drawn into PAXgene tubes and stored at -80 degrees C. Without any T cell sorting, total RNA was extracted from whole blood using the PAXgene blood miRNA kit on an automated QIAcube. Peripheral blood from monozygotic twin pairs, either concordant or discordant for inflammatory bowel disease, underwent deep TCRalpha and TCRbeta repertoire profiling that used unique molecular barcoding. For every twin pair, smoking habits were documented, and each individual was categorised as a current, former or never smoker. Turning to this clonotype: No cognate antigen has been identified for it.

Library construction relied on 5' RACE. The input for every TCR library was 3,500 to 4,000 ng of total RNA. cDNA was synthesized with SMARTScribe reverse transcriptase in eight separate reactions per sample. Unique molecular identifiers containing a 6-nucleotide sample barcode were introduced through template switching during cDNA synthesis. TCRalpha and TCRbeta cDNA was amplified in two nested PCRs of around 15 and 9 cycles, and bead purification was carried out after each PCR. Before amplification, the cDNA was both treated with uracil DNA-glycosylase and purified with the QIAquick PCR purification kit. The second PCR added Illumina TruSeq-compatible adapters along with sample-specific barcodes. TapeStation and Qubit were used to check library quality and concentration, and 4 to 6 ng of each library went into the pool. Sequencing of the pooled libraries was done on an Illumina HiSeq2500 single-index Rapid Run using custom sequencing primers and 2 x 100 bp reads. From the authors' description of their analysis: MiGEC version 1.2.6 was used for UMI-based consensus assembly, which corrected PCR and sequencing errors. V(D)J alignment, clonotype assembly and CDR3 extraction were performed with MiXCR version 2.1.1. To normalise gene usage, clonotype sharing and MAIT/NKT TCR abundance, the analysis used the top 1000, 10 000 and 20 000 clonotypes per sample. Diversity was computed as the inverse Simpson index with the vegan R package after downsampling to 27 000 UMIs. Paired Mann-Whitney U tests were applied to discordant twin pairs, and Benjamini-Hochberg correction was used for multiple testing. The reads, reprocessed by TCRdb, yield one row per CDR3 protein sequence and no DNA. TCRdb's processing, not the authors' own work, is the source of the V and J calls. The table held for this sample gives under 130,000 distinct CDR3 sequences. 1.5% to 2% of the sample rests with the top ten.

The receptor's source is a human donor with ulcerative colitis or Crohn's disease, or a healthy co-twin of an affected twin (not recorded which). Source material: blood.

The CDR3 amino acid sequence is: CASGSDSGANVLTF. This receptor chain uses TRBV27 and TRBJ2-6. In the germline V gene (reference sequence), CDR1 corresponds to MNHEY and CDR2 to SMNVEV. The CDR3 covers 14 residues, taking in both the cysteine and the phenylalanine. DNA for this receptor is not on file.